This TCR beta chain derives from a study of T cells after posttransplantation cyclophosphamide. About this clone: As yet, its antigen is unknown.

Study findings and constraints: Later post-transplant blood repertoires were often dominated by donor CD8+ memory clones. Blood and skin or GI T cell repertoires showed limited TRB overlap.

Assay: immunoSEQ multiplex PCR; the TCRdb copy retains only in-frame clones and omits some. The sample shows about 36,000 clones, no singletons; the ten largest hold 0.95% to 1.5%. CDR3 length: 15 residues. V gave up 6 bases and J gave up 4 bases; unmatched junction bases: 10. The germline V gene has CDR1 KGHSH and CDR2 LQKENI. Peripheral blood was collected from the related graft donor on the marrow donation day. The chain is built from TRBV18 and TRBJ2-5, with 8 bases matching TRBD1. The TCR sequence derives from a girl aged 5-17 years in good health, CMV-negative, and a related stem cell transplant donor. Sample: PBMCs. The CDR3 DNA follows: TGTGCCAGCTCTCCCCGACAGGGGAACGGAGAGACCCAGTACTTC. This gives the protein CASSPRQGNGETQYF.